A selection of T cell receptor beta chains follows, all from one sample in a study of T cell responses to AZD1222 COVID-19 vaccine. Measured with immunoSEQ multiplex PCR; TCRdb has only the in-frame clones, and not every one. This table holds 150,000 to 200,000 clones, approximately 94% found once. This sample comprised peripheral blood, obtained 28 days after the second dose of the MenACWY control vaccine. These receptors were obtained from an adult who received the MenACWY meningococcal vaccine as a control. The CDR3 runs from the conserved cysteine through the conserved F or W. D genes are given only for firm matches.

V	J	D	DNA	CDR3
TRBV10-2	TRBJ2-5	-	TGCGCCAGCAACCCCCTAGCGACACAAGAGACCCAGTACTTC	CASNPLATQETQYF
TRBV19	TRBJ2-7	-	TGTGCCAGTAGTACCGTCGGGGGGAGGGGGTACGAGCAGTACTTC	CASSTVGGRGYEQYF
TRBV18	TRBJ1-3	TRBD1	TGTGCCAGCTCACCACCAGGGACAGGGGCTGGAAACACCATATATTTT	CASSPPGTGAGNTIYF
TRBV5-1	TRBJ2-4	-	TGCGCCAGCAGTTCGCAGGGAACCCGAGACCGGACCAAAAACATTCAGTACTTC	CASSSQGTRDRTKNIQYF
TRBV12-3/TRBV12-4	TRBJ2-5	-	TGTGCCAGCAGTTTAGCGGAGACCCAGTACTTC	CASSLAETQYF
TRBV2	TRBJ1-1	-	TGTGCCAGCAGTGAGAGCCGGGGGCCAGACGCTGAAGCTTTCTTT	CASSESRGPDAEAFF
TRBV21-1	TRBJ1-5	-	TGTGCCAGCAGCAAAGTTGATAGCAATCAGCCCCAGCATTTT	CASSKVDSNQPQHF
TRBV5-1	TRBJ2-1	TRBD2	TGCGCCAGCAGCCAACTAGCGGGAGGGAACAATGAGCAGTTCTTC	CASSQLAGGNNEQFF
TRBV7-9	TRBJ1-1	-	TGTGCCAGCACCCGAGCAGCACTGAACACTGAAGCTTTCTTT	CASTRAALNTEAFF
TRBV7-2	TRBJ1-2	TRBD1	TGTGCCAGCAGCGCTTGGACAGGGAATAGAGGGGGCTACACCTTC	CASSAWTGNRGGYTF
TRBV6-5	TRBJ1-3	-	TGTGCCAGCAATCCCGGGCCCGGAGGCACCATATATTTT	CASNPGPGGTIYF
TRBV7-9	TRBJ2-7	-	TGTGCCAGCAGCTCCCATTCGGGGTCCCCCACCTACGAGCAGTACTTC	CASSSHSGSPTYEQYF
TRBV5-4	TRBJ1-1	-	TGTGCCAGCAGCTTGTTAGGGGTATTCGCCACTGAAGCTTTCTTT	CASSLLGVFATEAFF
TRBV6-1	TRBJ1-2	-	TGTGCCAGCAGTGAATCGCGAGGATATGGCTACACCTTC	CASSESRGYGYTF
TRBV9	TRBJ2-1	-	TGTGCCAGCAGCCCGGTGCCCACCTGGGAAAATGAGCAGTTCTTC	CASSPVPTWENEQFF
TRBV4-3	TRBJ1-1	-	TGCGCCAGCAGCCAAGAAACAGCATTCATGAACACTGAAGCTTTCTTT	CASSQETAFMNTEAFF
TRBV19	TRBJ2-1	-	TGTGCCAGTAGCGCGACAAGGTGGGATGAGCAGTTCTTC	CASSATRWDEQFF
TRBV19	TRBJ1-6	TRBD1	TGTGCCAGTAGTATTCGGCGGACAGGCAATTCACCCCTCCACTTT	CASSIRRTGNSPLHF
TRBV19	TRBJ2-3	TRBD2	TGTGCCAGTAGCCGGGAGGCGGGAGGCGGCACAGATACGCAGTATTTT	CASSREAGGGTDTQYF
TRBV15	TRBJ1-5	-	TGTGCCACCAGCAGAGATCTCAGGTCTGGGGGCAATCAGCCCCAGCATTTT	CATSRDLRSGGNQPQHF
TRBV19	TRBJ1-2	TRBD1	TGTGCCAGTCGGACAGGAGACTATGGCTACACCTTC	CASRTGDYGYTF
TRBV6-5	TRBJ2-1	TRBD2	TGTGCCAGCACCCGGGGGGATGAGCAGTTCTTC	CASTRGDEQFF
TRBV5-6	TRBJ1-2	-	TGTGCCAGCAGCCCCTCGGTGAACTATGGCTACACCTTC	CASSPSVNYGYTF
TRBV28	TRBJ2-1	TRBD2	TGTGCCAGCAGTGGTATACCCGGGACTAGCCCCCTGGCGCGGAATGAGCAGTTCTTC	CASSGIPGTSPLARNEQFF
TRBV25-1	TRBJ2-7	TRBD2	TGTGCCAGCAGTGGATCTAGCGGAAACTACGAGCAGTACTTC	CASSGSSGNYEQYF